The clone carrying this T cell receptor (beta chain) has only a few counts. The entry originates in a study of OX40 agonist ivuxolimab in advanced cancers. Using immunoSEQ multiplex PCR, the repertoire was profiled, and TCRdb retains in-frame clones only, with some absent. The data hold roughly 9,400 clones, with 70% observed a single time. The CDR3 length is 13 residues. CDR1 and CDR2 from the germline V gene are MDHEN and SYDVKM. Trimming removed 3 bases from V and 6 bases from J, with 12 bases in between. The clonotype comes from an adult with an advanced solid tumor such as melanoma, head and neck, liver or kidney cancer. The sequencing used CD4+ or CD8+ T cells sorted from blood, collected in a trial of the OX40 agonist ivuxolimab. The chain carries TRBV28 and TRBJ2-7; no clear D gene. The CDR3 DNA sequence: TGTGCCAGCAGTTTTCAGGAATGGTCCGAGCAGTACTTC. Its translation: CASSFQEWSEQYF.